What follows is one TCR beta chain and its context. Its target is not known. Trimming shortened V by 8 bases and J by 1 base, and 11 bases separated the two germline ends. The length of the CDR3 is 13 residues. This sample was taken from a study of blood T cells in healthy people across ages. General study points: Long-lived donors carried more naive CD4+ cells and greater diversity than aged donors. Per million T cells, the diversity of TCR beta decreased roughly linearly as age advanced.

Drawing of peripheral blood yielded ten milliliters from each donor. For the second PCR, which ran for about 7 to 12 cycles, a sample-barcoded 5' primer and a J-beta primer mix were used. Each CDR3 protein gets one entry after TCRdb re-called the 5' RACE reads with MiXCR. The sample has some 760,000 distinct CDR3 sequences; roughly 25% are singletons. These sequences were also reported in another study, on T cells of mothers and their children. As that report states: Overlap measured in related mother-child pairs was slightly, non-significantly higher than in unrelated pairs.

The specimen was blood. J is TRBJ1-1 and V is TRBV12-3 or TRBV12-4, with D uncertain. This TCR derives from a boy aged 5-17 years in good health. The CDR3 protein is CASEPHPNTEAFF. The CDR3 region has the DNA TGTGCCAGCGAACCCCACCCGAACACTGAAGCTTTCTTT.